This T cell receptor beta chain comes out of a study of T cell responses to AZD1222 COVID-19 vaccine (dated by TCRdb to about 2021). A note on the overall study: AZD1222 recipients whose second dose came at about 4 weeks and those whose second dose came at about 12 weeks were combined into one group, since spike-specific TCR depth and breadth did not differ between the two schedules. TCR sequencing covered about 230 trial participants: 200 to 220 given two doses of AZD1222 and approximately 25 given two doses of MenACWY control vaccine. Trial participants were enrolled into age subgroups of 18-55, 56-69 and 70-plus years, which contained around 140, 26 and 57 TCR-sequenced participants, respectively. Beyond this particular receptor, the publication reports: Because no day 14 peak-response samples were available, repertoires were characterized only after the peak T cell response. Vaccine-associated CD4 TCRs spanned the whole spike protein, with dominant responses in regions 160-218 and 743-854. After two AZD1222 doses, spike-specific TCR breadth and depth were significantly higher than at day 0 and than in MenACWY recipients. Epitopes outside the regions mutated in the B.1.351 and B.1.1.7 variants were reportedly recognized by nearly half of the unique spike-specific TCRs. In the small 56-69-year group, the increase in depth fell short of significance, most likely because of low power. Participants were mostly white British and included more females than males, and it was suggested by the authors that clonal diversity may have been underestimated. Conclusions about previously exposed vaccinees are limited because only six or seven AZD1222 recipients were SARS-CoV-2 seropositive at baseline.

The CDR3 regions of human TCRbeta chains were analyzed by immunosequencing. The original methods were these. TCRs in the repertoires were compared against a reference library of SARS-CoV-2-specific TCRs that had been generated with the MIRA antigen-specificity platform. Breadth was defined as the fraction of unique TCRs that were SARS-CoV-2-associated. Depth was defined as the fraction of total T cells that were SARS-CoV-2-associated. Using the MIRA data, each spike-specific TCR was assigned both to the spike region to which the TCR was reactive and to a CD4 or CD8 class. Log10-transformed breadth and depth values were compared by one-way ANOVA with Sidak's multiple comparisons tests. TCRdb took over this immuneACCESS table, retaining in-frame rearrangements with V and J assigned. Such tables are incomplete; in checked studies, under half of the missing clones stem from an unresolved V gene, and the remainder is unexplained. The D gene and trimming were derived from the DNA, and the V and J assignments and clone size from that table. This sample has 150,000 to 200,000 clones in its table, and 90% of those were observed once. The ten largest account for around 2.9% of the sample.

Trimmed from V: 10 bases; trimmed from J: 7 bases; junction bases lacking a gene match: 5. Per the germline V gene (reference sequence), SGHNT is the CDR1 and YYREEE is the CDR2. The CDR3 has 11 amino acids, counting the end cysteine and phenylalanine. The retained sequence is limited to the CDR3, 33 bases, with the frame set at the first base. With regard to this clone: What this receptor recognizes is not known. The input lacks base qualities; no much larger clone sits a single base away.

The sample's time point label is to be understood as: baseline before first vaccination. Vaccinee samples were obtained from the UK trials COV001 and COV002, which included a single-blind randomized controlled phase 2/3 trial of AZD1222 (ChAdOx1 nCoV-19) in healthy adults. For TCRbeta chain sequencing, PBMC samples were collected from trial participants at day 0 and at day 28 after the second dose. The chain is assembled from TRBV5-4 and TRBJ1-2, with 9 central nucleotides matching TRBD1. The TCR was taken from an adult in good health. Sequencing was performed on peripheral blood, taken on day 0 of AZD1222 vaccination. The base sequence is TGTGCCGGGACAGGGCCCGCTGGCTACACCTTC. Its translation is CAGTGPAGYTF.